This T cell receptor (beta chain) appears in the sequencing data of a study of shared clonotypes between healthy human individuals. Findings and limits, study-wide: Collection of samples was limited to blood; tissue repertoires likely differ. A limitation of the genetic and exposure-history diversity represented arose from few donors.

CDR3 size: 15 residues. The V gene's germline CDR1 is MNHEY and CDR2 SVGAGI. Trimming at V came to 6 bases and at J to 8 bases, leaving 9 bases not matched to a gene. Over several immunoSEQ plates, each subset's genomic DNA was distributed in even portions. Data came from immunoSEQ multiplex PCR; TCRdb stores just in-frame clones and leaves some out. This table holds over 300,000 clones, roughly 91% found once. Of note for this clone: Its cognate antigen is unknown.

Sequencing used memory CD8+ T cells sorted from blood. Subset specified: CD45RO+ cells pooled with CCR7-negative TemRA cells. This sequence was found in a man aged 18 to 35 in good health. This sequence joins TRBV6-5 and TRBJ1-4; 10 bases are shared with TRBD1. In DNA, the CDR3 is TGTGCCAGCAGCTTCCGGGACAGGGGATGGGAAAAACTGTTTTTT. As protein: CASSFRDRGWEKLFF.